This T cell receptor beta chain came from a study of technical replicates of blood from several donors. Germline V gives CDR1 SEHNR, CDR2 FQNEAQ (reference sequence). Trimming cost V 5 bases and J 8 bases, with 18 bases left between them. CDR3 length equals 14 residues. The method was immunoSEQ multiplex PCR; TCRdb's version includes in-frame clones alone and lacks a portion of them. The sample contains tens of thousands of clones, 80% to 95% of which appear only once. This sequence joins TRBV7-9 and TRBJ1-2, with a possible D match to TRBD1 (6 bases). The material sequenced was PBMCs. This sequence was found in a human donor in good health. Some clones in this sample may be carry-over from other donors' samples. The CDR3: CASSVGRGGEGYTF. CDR3 in DNA: TGTGCCAGCAGCGTGGGACGGGGGGGCGAAGGCTACACCTTC.